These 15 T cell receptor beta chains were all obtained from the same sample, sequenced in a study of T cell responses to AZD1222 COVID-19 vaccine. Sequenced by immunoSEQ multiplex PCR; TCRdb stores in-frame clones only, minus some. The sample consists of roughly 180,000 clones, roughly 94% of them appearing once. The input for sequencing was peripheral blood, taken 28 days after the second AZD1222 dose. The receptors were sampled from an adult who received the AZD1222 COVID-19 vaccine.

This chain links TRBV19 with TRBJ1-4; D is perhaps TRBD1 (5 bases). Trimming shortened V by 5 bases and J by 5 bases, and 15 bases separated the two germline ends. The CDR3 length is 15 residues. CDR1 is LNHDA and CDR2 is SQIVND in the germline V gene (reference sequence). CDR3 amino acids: CASSVDSRTNEKLFF. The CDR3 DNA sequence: TGTGCCAGTAGTGTCGACAGCCGAACAAATGAAAAACTGTTTTTT. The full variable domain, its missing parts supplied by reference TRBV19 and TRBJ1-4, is DGGITQSPKYLFRKEGQNVTLSCEQNLNHDAMYWYRQDPGQGLRLIYYSQIVNDFQKGDIAEGYSVSREKKESFPLTVTSAQKNPTAFYLCASSVDSRTNEKLFFGSGTQLSVL.

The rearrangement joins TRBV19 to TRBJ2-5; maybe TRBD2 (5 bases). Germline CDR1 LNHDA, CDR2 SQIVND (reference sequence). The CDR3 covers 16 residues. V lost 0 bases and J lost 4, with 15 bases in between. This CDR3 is CASSIDWARGIETQYF. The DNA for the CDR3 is TGTGCCAGTAGTATAGATTGGGCCCGGGGAATAGAGACCCAGTACTTC. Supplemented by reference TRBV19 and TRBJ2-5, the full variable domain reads DGGITQSPKYLFRKEGQNVTLSCEQNLNHDAMYWYRQDPGQGLRLIYYSQIVNDFQKGDIAEGYSVSREKKESFPLTVTSAQKNPTAFYLCASSIDWARGIETQYFGPGTRLLVL.

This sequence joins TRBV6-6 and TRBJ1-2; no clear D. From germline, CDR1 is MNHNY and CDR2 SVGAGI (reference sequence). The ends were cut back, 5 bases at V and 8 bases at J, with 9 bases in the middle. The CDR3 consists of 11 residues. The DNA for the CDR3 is TGTGCCAGCAGTCCCGGGGTAGGCTACACCTTC. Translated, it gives CASSPGVGYTF.

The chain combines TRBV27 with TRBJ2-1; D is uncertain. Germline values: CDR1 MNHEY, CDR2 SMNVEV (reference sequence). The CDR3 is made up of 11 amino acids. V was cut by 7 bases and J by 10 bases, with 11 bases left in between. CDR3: CASIRRGEQFF. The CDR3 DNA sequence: TGTGCCAGCATCCGAAGAGGCGAGCAGTTCTTC.

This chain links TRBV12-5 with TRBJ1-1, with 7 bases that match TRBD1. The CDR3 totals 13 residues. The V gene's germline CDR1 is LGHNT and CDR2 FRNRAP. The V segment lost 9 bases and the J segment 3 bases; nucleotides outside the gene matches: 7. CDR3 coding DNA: TGTGCTAGCCAGTACAGGGGAGACACTGAAGCTTTCTTT. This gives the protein CASQYRGDTEAFF.

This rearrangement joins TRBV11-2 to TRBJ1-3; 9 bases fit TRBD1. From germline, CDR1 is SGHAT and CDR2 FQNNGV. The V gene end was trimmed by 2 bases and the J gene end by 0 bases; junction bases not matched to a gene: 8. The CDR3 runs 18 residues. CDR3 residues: CASSLNRDRVISGNTIYF. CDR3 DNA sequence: TGTGCCAGCAGCTTAAACCGGGACAGGGTTATCTCTGGAAACACCATATATTTT.

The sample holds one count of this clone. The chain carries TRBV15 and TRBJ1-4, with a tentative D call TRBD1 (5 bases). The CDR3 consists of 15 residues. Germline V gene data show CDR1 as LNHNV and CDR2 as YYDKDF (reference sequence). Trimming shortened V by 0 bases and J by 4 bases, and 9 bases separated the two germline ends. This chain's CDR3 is CATSREFGGNEKLFF. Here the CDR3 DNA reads TGTGCCACCAGCAGAGAGTTCGGGGGTAATGAAAAACTGTTTTTT.

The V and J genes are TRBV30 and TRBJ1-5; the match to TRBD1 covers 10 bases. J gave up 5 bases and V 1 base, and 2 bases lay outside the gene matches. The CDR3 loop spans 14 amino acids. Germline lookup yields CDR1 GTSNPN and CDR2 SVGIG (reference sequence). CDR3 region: CAWSGTGGYQPQHF. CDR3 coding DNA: TGTGCCTGGAGTGGGACAGGGGGTTATCAGCCCCAGCATTTT.

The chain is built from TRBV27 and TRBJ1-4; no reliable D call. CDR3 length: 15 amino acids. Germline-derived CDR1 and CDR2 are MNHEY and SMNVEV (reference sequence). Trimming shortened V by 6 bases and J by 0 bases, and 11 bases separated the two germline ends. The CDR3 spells CASRKWTSTNEKLFF. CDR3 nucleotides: TGTGCCAGCAGGAAATGGACCTCAACTAATGAAAAACTGTTTTTT.

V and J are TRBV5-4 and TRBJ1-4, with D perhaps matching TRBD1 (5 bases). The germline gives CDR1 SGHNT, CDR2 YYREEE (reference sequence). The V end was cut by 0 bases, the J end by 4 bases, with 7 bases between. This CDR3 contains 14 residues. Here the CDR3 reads CASSLGGSNEKLFF. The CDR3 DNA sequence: TGTGCCAGCAGCTTGGGGGGCAGTAATGAAAAACTGTTTTTT.

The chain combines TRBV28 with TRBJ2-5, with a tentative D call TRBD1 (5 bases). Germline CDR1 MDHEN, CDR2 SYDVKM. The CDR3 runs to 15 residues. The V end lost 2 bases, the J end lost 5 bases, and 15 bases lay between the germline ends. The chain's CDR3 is CASSLLGRVGETQYF. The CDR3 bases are TGTGCCAGCAGTTTACTCGGCAGGGTGGGGGAGACCCAGTACTTC.

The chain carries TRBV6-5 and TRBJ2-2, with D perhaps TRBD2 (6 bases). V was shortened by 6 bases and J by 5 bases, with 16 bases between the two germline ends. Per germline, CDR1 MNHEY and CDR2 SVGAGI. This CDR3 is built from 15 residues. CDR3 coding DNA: TGTGCCAGCAGCTTCAGGACTACCCTTACCGGGGAGCTGTTTTTT. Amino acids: CASSFRTTLTGELFF.

The CDR3 bases are TGCAGCGTTTCTGACTACGAGCAGTACTTC. Amino acids: CSVSDYEQYF. The chain employs TRBV29-1 and TRBJ2-7; no firm D call. With 5 bases removed from V and 3 bases from J, the gap between germline ends came to 5 bases. CDR1 SQVTM and CDR2 ANQGSEA come from the germline V gene. This CDR3 spans 10 amino acids.

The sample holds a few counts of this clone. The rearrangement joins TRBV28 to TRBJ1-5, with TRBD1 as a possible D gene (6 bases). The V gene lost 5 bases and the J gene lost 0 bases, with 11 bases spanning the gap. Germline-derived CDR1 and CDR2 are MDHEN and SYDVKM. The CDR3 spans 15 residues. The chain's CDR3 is CASSGQRYSNQPQHF. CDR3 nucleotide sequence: TGTGCCAGCAGTGGACAGCGTTATAGCAATCAGCCCCAGCATTTT.

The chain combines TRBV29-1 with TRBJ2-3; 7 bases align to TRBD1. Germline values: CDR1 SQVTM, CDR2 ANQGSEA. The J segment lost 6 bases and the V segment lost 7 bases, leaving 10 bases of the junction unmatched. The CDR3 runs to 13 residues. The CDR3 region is CSATGSGLDTQYF. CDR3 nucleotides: TGCAGCGCGACAGGGTCGGGGTTGGATACGCAGTATTTT.